The 26 T cell receptor beta chains in this list originate from one sample, sequenced in a study of OX40 agonist ivuxolimab in advanced cancers. Libraries were prepared by immunoSEQ multiplex PCR; TCRdb keeps only in-frame clonotypes and omits some of them. The sample has fewer than 80,000 clones, approximately 80% seen once. The starting material was CD4+ or CD8+ T cells sorted from blood, obtained in a trial of the OX40 agonist ivuxolimab. These receptors all come from an adult with an advanced solid tumor such as melanoma, head and neck, liver or kidney cancer.

This rearrangement joins TRBV12-5 to TRBJ1-4; the D is unclear. The V gene lost 0 bases and the J gene lost 2 bases, with 22 bases spanning the gap. CDR3 length: 20 amino acids. From germline, CDR1 is LGHNT and CDR2 FRNRAP. CDR3 region: CASGLVRDGQSSPTNEKLFF. CDR3 DNA: TGTGCTAGTGGTTTGGTACGGGATGGGCAGTCCTCCCCGACTAATGAAAAACTGTTTTTT. Full variable domain (missing parts from reference TRBV12-5 and TRBJ1-4): DARVTQTPRHKVTEMGQEVTMRCQPILGHNTVFWYRQTMMQGLELLAYFRNRAPLDDSGMPKDRFSAEMPDATLATLKIQPSEPRDSAVYFCASGLVRDGQSSPTNEKLFFGSGTQLSVL.

The rearrangement joins TRBV4-1 to TRBJ2-3, with 7 bases identical to TRBD1. The V gene end was trimmed by 5 bases and the J gene end by 2 bases; junction bases not matched to a gene: 10. The CDR3 runs 16 residues. Germline CDR1 is MGHRA and CDR2 is YSYEKL. The CDR3 bases are TGCGCCAGCAGCAAGCCGACAGGGTTTGTCACAGATACGCAGTATTTT. It yields the protein CASSKPTGFVTDTQYF.

This rearrangement joins TRBV7-9 to TRBJ1-1, with D uncertain. Trimming pared 5 bases from V and 8 bases from J, leaving 12 bases between. CDR3 length equals 12 residues. The germline CDR1 and CDR2 sequences are SEHNR and FQNEAQ (reference sequence). CDR3: CASSRLDLEAFF. In nucleotides, the CDR3 is TGTGCCAGCAGCCGTTTGGACCTAGAAGCTTTCTTT.

The chain couples TRBV7-2 to TRBJ2-5; D may correspond to TRBD1 or TRBD2 (5 bases each). V was shortened by 3 bases and J by 5 bases, with 13 bases between the two germline ends. CDR1 and CDR2 (germline): SGHTA, FQGNSA. This CDR3 is built from 14 residues. CDR3 protein: CASSLQGGPETQYF. CDR3 nucleotides: TGTGCCAGCAGCTTGCAGGGCGGGCCCGAGACCCAGTACTTC.

The J gene is TRBJ2-3, the V gene TRBV5-1, with D perhaps matching TRBD1 (6 bases). Trimming took 0 bases from V and 2 from J, leaving 7 bases between them. Germline CDR1 is SGHRS and CDR2 is YFSETQ. This CDR3 region has 14 residues. CDR3 in DNA: TGCGCCAGCAGCTTGGAGGGGGACACAGATACGCAGTATTTT. Amino acid sequence: CASSLEGDTDTQYF.

The CDR3 bases are TGCGCCAGCAGCTCCGGGACAGATTTGGGAGAGACCCAGTACTTC. Residues: CASSSGTDLGETQYF. The J gene is TRBJ2-5, the V gene TRBV5-1; 7 nucleotides align to TRBD1. The V gene's germline CDR1 is SGHRS and CDR2 YFSETQ. The length of the CDR3 is 15 residues. The trim removed 3 bases at V and 4 bases at J, leaving 9 bases unmatched.

This clone was seen more than once but under ten times. The chain joins TRBV9 to TRBJ1-5, with D unclear. V lost 3 bases and J 3 bases, leaving 10 bases between the germline ends. The germline V gene encodes CDR1 SGDLS and CDR2 YYNGEE. The length of the CDR3 is 14 residues. Written as DNA, the CDR3 is TGTGCCAGCAGCGGACCGGGCCCCAATCAGCCCCAGCATTTT. It codes for CASSGPGPNQPQHF.

The chain employs TRBV13 and TRBJ1-1; the match to TRBD1 covers 7 bases. Germline lookup yields CDR1 PRHDT and CDR2 FYEKMQ (reference sequence). There are 16 residues in the CDR3. V shed 4 bases and J 3 bases; nucleotides not matched to a gene: 11. CDR3 sequence (DNA): TGTGCCAGCAGCTCAAGCACGACAGGGCGATACACTGAAGCTTTCTTT. Its translation is CASSSSTTGRYTEAFF. Full variable domain (rest looked up from reference TRBV13 and TRBJ1-1): AAGVIQSPRHLIKEKRETATLKCYPIPRHDTVYWYQQGPGQDPQFLISFYEKMQSDKGSIPDRFSAQQFSDYHSELNMSSLELGDSALYFCASSSSTTGRYTEAFFGQGTRLTVV.

The rearrangement links TRBV9 to TRBJ2-3; the match to TRBD2 covers 10 bases. The CDR3 has 16 amino acids. From germline, CDR1 is SGDLS and CDR2 YYNGEE. V trimming: 0 bases; J trimming: 5 bases; junction bases outside the gene matches: 6. The CDR3 loop is CASSVDPSGGGDTQYF. Written as DNA, the CDR3 is TGTGCCAGCAGCGTAGATCCTAGCGGGGGAGGAGATACGCAGTATTTT.

J is TRBJ1-3 and V is TRBV23-1; D unclear. TRBV23-1 is flagged as an ORF with uncertain function. The V end was cut by 0 bases, the J end by 0 bases, with 9 bases between. The CDR3 spans 16 residues. CDR3 sequence (DNA): TGCGCCAGCAGTCAATCGCCAAATAGCTCTGGAAACACCATATATTTT. As protein: CASSQSPNSSGNTIYF.

The chain's CDR3 is CASSANSDQPQHF. The CDR3 DNA reads as TGTGCCAGCAGTGCAAACAGCGATCAGCCCCAGCATTTT. V usage is TRBV6-5 and J usage is TRBJ1-5; no clear D gene. V was clipped by 5 bases and J by 5 bases, with 10 bases between them. Germline CDR1 reads MNHEY; CDR2 reads SVGAGI. CDR3 size: 13 residues.

This clone has a handful of counts. The chain uses TRBV12-5 and TRBJ1-5; D unclear. Trimming removed 1 base from V and 9 bases from J, with 7 bases in between. CDR1 and CDR2 (germline): LGHNT, FRNRAP. This CDR3 is built from 12 residues. The CDR3 sequence is CASGLGGGPQHF. As DNA, the CDR3 is TGTGCTAGTGGTTTGGGGGGTGGGCCCCAGCATTTT.

The chain recombines TRBV5-1 with TRBJ2-3, with a possible D match to TRBD2 (5 bases). CDR1 and CDR2 (germline): SGHRS, YFSETQ. The CDR3 loop spans 13 amino acids. Deletions cut 1 base from V and 3 bases from J, with 6 bases between. The CDR3 loop reads CASSLPGTDTQYF. CDR3 coding DNA: TGCGCCAGCAGCTTGCCGGGAACAGATACGCAGTATTTT.

This clone was detected a few times. The chain recombines TRBV21-1 with TRBJ2-7; the D call of TRBD1 is as the table states it, not checked on the DNA. TRBV21-1 represents a pseudogene. CDR3 length: 11 residues. The CDR3 sequence is CASRTGVEQYF. In DNA form, the CDR3 reads TGTGCCAGCAGGACAGGGGTCGAGCAGTACTTC.

This clone showed up just once. CDR3 sequence reads: CASSPSAGGDEKLFF. The CDR3 region has the DNA TGCGCCAGCAGCCCCTCGGCCGGGGGAGATGAAAAACTGTTTTTT. The chain carries TRBV5-1 and TRBJ1-4, with D perhaps matching TRBD1 (5 bases). Looked up from germline, CDR1 is SGHRS and CDR2 is YFSETQ. V was trimmed by 4 bases and J by 6 bases, leaving 16 bases between them. This CDR3 comprises 15 residues.

This chain joins TRBV7-2 and TRBJ2-3, with D unclear. Germline-derived CDR1 and CDR2 are SGHTA and FQGNSA. This CDR3 is built from 16 residues. Trimming pared 1 base from V and 0 bases from J, leaving 11 bases between. CDR3 DNA: TGTGCCAGCAGCTTAGTTGCACCTACTAGCACAGATACGCAGTATTTT. Translated: CASSLVAPTSTDTQYF. Looking up the rest from reference TRBV7-2 and TRBJ2-3 gives the full variable domain: GAGVSQSPSNKVTEKGKDVELRCDPISGHTALYWYRQSLGQGLEFLIYFQGNSAPDKSGLPSDRFSAERTGGSVSTLTIQRTQQEDSAVYLCASSLVAPTSTDTQYFGPGTRLTVL.

The chain links TRBV4-3 to TRBJ1-1; no firm D call. Germline CDR1 reads LGHNA; CDR2 reads YSLEER. V shed 3 bases and J shed 1 base, with 12 bases lying between them. The CDR3 contains 15 residues. CDR3 DNA: TGCGCCAGCAGCCAGGCGTCTCAAGGGAACACTGAAGCTTTCTTT. Translated: CASSQASQGNTEAFF.

J is TRBJ2-4 and V is TRBV4-1; tentative D call: TRBD1 (5 bases). The germline V gene has CDR1 MGHRA and CDR2 YSYEKL. The V and J ends lost 6 bases and 8 bases respectively, with 14 bases between them. This CDR3 is built from 13 residues. The CDR3 reads CASRPQGRDIQYF. The CDR3 DNA is TGCGCCAGCAGACCTCAGGGAAGGGACATTCAGTACTTC.

This sequence joins TRBV7-9 and TRBJ1-1; 7 bases map to TRBD1. The V and J ends lost 1 base and 5 bases, in that order; junction bases with no gene match: 4. Per germline, CDR1 SEHNR and CDR2 FQNEAQ (reference sequence). The CDR3 is 14 residues long. The CDR3 coding sequence is TGTGCCAGCAGCTTAGAGACAGGGAGGACTGAAGCTTTCTTT. It specifies CASSLETGRTEAFF.

This rearrangement joins TRBV7-9 to TRBJ2-7, with D possibly matching TRBD1 (5 bases). CDR3 size: 13 residues. From germline, CDR1 is SEHNR and CDR2 FQNEAQ (reference sequence). The V end lost 6 bases, the J end lost 2 bases, and 11 bases lay between the germline ends. As DNA, the CDR3 is TGTGCCAGCAGTTTCCAGGGAACCTACGAGCAGTACTTC. Translation: CASSFQGTYEQYF.

CDR3 sequence reads: CASSLSPPRGLGYTF. CDR3 coding DNA: TGTGCCAGCAGCTTAAGCCCCCCCAGGGGGCTTGGCTACACCTTC. J is TRBJ1-2 and V is TRBV11-2, with 8 bases identical to TRBD1. Germline lookup yields CDR1 SGHAT and CDR2 FQNNGV. Trimming removed 2 bases from V and 7 bases from J; junction bases left unmatched: 9. This CDR3 is built from 15 residues.

V and J are TRBV6-5 and TRBJ1-5; a possible D gene is TRBD1 (6 bases). CDR1 and CDR2 (germline): MNHEY, SVGAGI. Trimming pared 6 bases from V and 1 base from J, leaving 13 bases between. The CDR3 is 15 residues long. CDR3 in amino acids: CASRLGGNSNQPQHF. The CDR3 nucleotides read TGTGCCAGCAGGCTAGGGGGGAACAGCAATCAGCCCCAGCATTTT.

The chain joins TRBV10-3 to TRBJ2-3; the match to TRBD2 covers 9 bases. The CDR3 extends over 15 amino acids. Germline CDR1 ENHRY, CDR2 SYGVKD. The J segment lost 5 bases and the V segment lost 6 bases, leaving 9 bases of the junction unmatched. CDR3 nucleotides: TGTGCCATCAGCGATGGGCGGGGGGGCGGAGATACGCAGTATTTT. Translation: CAISDGRGGGDTQYF.

This chain uses TRBV20-1 with TRBJ1-3; D not certain. The CDR3 is made up of 11 amino acids. CDR1 and CDR2 (germline): DFQATT, SNEGSKA (reference sequence). Trimming left V 3 bases short and J 7 bases short, with 7 bases between. CDR3 region: CSASRGNTIYF. DNA for the CDR3: TGCAGTGCTAGTCGCGGGAACACCATATATTTT.

The chain combines TRBV5-4 with TRBJ2-3, with TRBD2 matching 7 bases. CDR3 length equals 15 residues. Germline CDR1 and CDR2: SGHNT and YYREEE (reference sequence). V lost 1 base to trimming and J lost 2 bases; unmatched junction nucleotides: 4. CDR3 region: CASSLTGGTTDTQYF. CDR3 coding DNA: TGTGCCAGCAGCTTGACGGGGGGAACCACAGATACGCAGTATTTT.

V usage is TRBV27 and J usage is TRBJ2-3; D is undetermined. Germline V gene sequence: CDR1 MNHEY, CDR2 SMNVEV (reference sequence). With 0 bases removed from V and 2 bases from J, the gap between germline ends came to 12 bases. This CDR3 is 16 amino acids long. This CDR3 reads CASSLSIGSITDTQYF. In DNA form, the CDR3 reads TGTGCCAGCAGTTTATCGATCGGGTCCATCACAGATACGCAGTATTTT.